This TCR beta chain was captured in a study of T cells in Graves' hyperthyroidism and ophthalmopathy (dated by TCRdb to between 2018 and 2020). The study in broad terms: Peripheral blood samples were taken at the time of initial diagnosis, prior to any treatment. The paper describes TCR Vbeta CDR3 sequencing of some 130 peripheral blood samples, made up of some 40 ophthalmopathy patients, approximately 76 hyperthyroidism patients and 17 progressor patients. Once sampling was done, hyperthyroidism patients were given methimazole at a starting dose of 30 mg daily, whereas ophthalmopathy patients were given high-dose intravenous methylprednisolone. Thyroid tissue and blood T-cell repertoires from about 6 Graves' hyperthyroidism patients were also compared in the study. For training and testing, the roughly 93 patients in the discovery cohort were randomly divided in a 7:3 ratio. Whether ophthalmopathy could be predicted prospectively was tested in an independent validation cohort made up of under 20 hyperthyroidism patients plus 17 patients who later progressed to ophthalmopathy. A discovery cohort of about 95 patients, about 40 with Graves' ophthalmopathy and about 60 with stable Graves' hyperthyroidism, was used to find distinguishing TCR V-J signatures.

TCR beta CDR3 regions were amplified from RNA transcripts. The first round of RT-PCR for the TCR CDR3 was performed with the HTBI primer set and the Qiagen OneStep RT-PCR kit. Libraries were constructed in a second round of multiplex PCR, after which size selection and purification were carried out. Libraries were sequenced paired-end with 100 bp reads on an Illumina HiSeq2000. The paper's data handling went like this. Raw data were processed with SOAPnuke, discarding reads with adapters, uncalled bases, mean Phred below 15, or no exact constant-primer or identifier match. High-quality paired reads were merged using COPE v1.2.5, and each unique nucleotide sequence was defined as a clonotype. MiTCR v1.1 was used to align clonotypes to the IMGT TRBV, TRBD and TRBJ reference segments. Only V-J combinations with frequency above 0.0001, covering 99% to 99.2% of repertoires, were analysed. The TCS score was defined as the ratio of F50 (clonal expansion) to E x V (chaos), calculated using BLOSUM62-based TCRdist between CDR3 peptides within each V-J. Welch's t-statistics and random forest reduced 500 to 550 V-J features to 13, which were used in a naive Bayes classifier (R e1071). The public reads were quality trimmed at Q25 with fastp and then assembled into clones with MiXCR by TCRdb, keeping productive beta chains. Every entry covers one CDR3 protein and lists the most common genes and DNA from its rows. The V and J calls and clone size come from TCRdb's table, not from the authors' own analysis. For this sample there are about 180,000 distinct CDR3 sequences; about 17% appear just once. Of the sample, about 31% is held by the ten largest clones.

Here is what the overall study found, with its caveats: Ophthalmopathy was separated from stable hyperthyroidism by a 13 V-J signature model, with over 85% sensitivity and about 81% specificity obtained in cross-validation and 80%/75% obtained in testing. In validation, progression to ophthalmopathy was predicted by the model with more than 65% sensitivity and approximately 78% specificity, a median of around 6.5 months before onset. No statistical method was used to set the sample size in advance, and investigators knew the group allocation. Most expanded thyroid clonotypes (frequency above 0.001) were also found in blood, which suggests that blood repertoires may mirror thyroid immune responses.

Trimming removed 3 bases from V and 13 bases from J, leaving 18 bases between the germline ends. The CDR3 measures 13 amino acids from cysteine to phenylalanine. The only DNA kept is the CDR3, 39 bases in frame from the first base. CDR1 and CDR2 were assigned from the germline V gene (reference sequence) as SEHNR and FQNEAQ. This clonotype was seen at least ten times. Its antigen is currently not known. No base quality values were provided; no much bigger clone lies one nucleotide off. A patient counted as having stable Graves' hyperthyroidism if no progression to ophthalmopathy occurred over 18 months of follow-up. Hyperthyroidism patients were newly diagnosed, had a disease duration of under 2 months, and were aged 18 to 65 years. Exclusion was applied to patients with uncontrolled infections, other autoimmune diseases, pregnancy or lactation. Diagnoses were established on the basis of clinical symptoms, serum thyroxine and TRAb, thyroid ultrasound, and orbital computed tomography. PBMCs were separated from roughly 10 ml of fresh peripheral blood using Ficoll-Paque density gradient centrifugation. Total RNA was extracted using Trizol reagent, and RNA quality was assessed on an Agilent 2100 Bioanalyzer.

The origin of this receptor is a woman between 45 and 60 years old with Graves' hyperthyroidism. This chain is built from TRBV7-9 and TRBJ1-2; no D gene is confidently identified. Material: blood. This receptor has the CDR3 CASSLGSLGKGTF. The DNA sequence follows: TGTGCCAGCAGCTTGGGTTCGCTCGGCAAAGGCACCTTC.